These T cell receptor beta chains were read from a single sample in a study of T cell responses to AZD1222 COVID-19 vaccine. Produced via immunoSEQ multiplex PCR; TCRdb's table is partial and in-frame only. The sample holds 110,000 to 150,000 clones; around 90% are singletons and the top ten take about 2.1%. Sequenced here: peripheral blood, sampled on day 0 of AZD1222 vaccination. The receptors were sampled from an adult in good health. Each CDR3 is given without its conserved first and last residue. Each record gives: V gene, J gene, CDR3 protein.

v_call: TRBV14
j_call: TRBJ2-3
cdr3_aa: ASSQGAGSRDTQY

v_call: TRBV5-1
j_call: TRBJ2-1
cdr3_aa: ASSLRQGPQNEQF

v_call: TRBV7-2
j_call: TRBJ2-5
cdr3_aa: ASSFGDLETQY

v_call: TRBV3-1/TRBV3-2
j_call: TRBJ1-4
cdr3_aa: ASSQGPGLNEKLF

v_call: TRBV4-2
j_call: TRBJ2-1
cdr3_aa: ASSQGLAGGHSNEQF

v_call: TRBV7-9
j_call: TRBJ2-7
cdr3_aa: ASSPSGGAGDSYEQY

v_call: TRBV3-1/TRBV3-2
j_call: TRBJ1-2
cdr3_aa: ASSGSRVGNYGYT

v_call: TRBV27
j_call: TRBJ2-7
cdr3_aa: ASSPRVILPSYEQY

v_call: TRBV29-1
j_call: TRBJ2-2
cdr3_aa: SVDGGTGELF

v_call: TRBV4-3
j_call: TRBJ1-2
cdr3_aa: ASSQESPANYGYT

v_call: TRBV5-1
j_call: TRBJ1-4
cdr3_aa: ASSLSAGAGEEKLF

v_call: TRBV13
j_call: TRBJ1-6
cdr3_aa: ASSPSPPGQGNSPLH

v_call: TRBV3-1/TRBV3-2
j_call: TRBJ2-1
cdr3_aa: ATGGGARNEQF

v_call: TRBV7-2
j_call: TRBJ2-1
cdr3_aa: ASSLGLAGGNEQF

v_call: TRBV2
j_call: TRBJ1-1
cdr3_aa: ASRPHVDRATEAF

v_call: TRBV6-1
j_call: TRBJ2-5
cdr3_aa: ASSDTGGLRETQY

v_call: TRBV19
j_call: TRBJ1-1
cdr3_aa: ASSTAANTEAF

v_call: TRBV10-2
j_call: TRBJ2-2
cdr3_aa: ASSDAAVELF

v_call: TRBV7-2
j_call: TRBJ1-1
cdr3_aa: ASSLGAGVEAF

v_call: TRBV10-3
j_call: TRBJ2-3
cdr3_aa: AISGPGGGGSTDTQY

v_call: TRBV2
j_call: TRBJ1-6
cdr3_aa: ASSEGARENSPLH

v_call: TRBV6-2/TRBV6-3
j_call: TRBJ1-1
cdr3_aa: ASSQQGDTEAF

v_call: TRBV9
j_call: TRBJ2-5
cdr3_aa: ASSPEGGQRQETQY

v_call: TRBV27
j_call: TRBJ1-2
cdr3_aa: ASSPPGALYGYT

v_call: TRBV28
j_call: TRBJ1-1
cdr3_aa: ASSETGVRAF

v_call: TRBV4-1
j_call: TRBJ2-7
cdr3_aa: ASSQPATYEQY

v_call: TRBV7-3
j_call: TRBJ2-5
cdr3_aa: ASSSGTQETQY

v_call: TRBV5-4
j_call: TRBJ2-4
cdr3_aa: ASSLNFGTQKNIQY

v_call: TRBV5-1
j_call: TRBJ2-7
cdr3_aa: ASSSSGGWNEQY

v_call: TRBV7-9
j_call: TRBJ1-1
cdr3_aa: ASSSWTVNTEAF

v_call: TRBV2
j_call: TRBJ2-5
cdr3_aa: ASTRDRGQETQY

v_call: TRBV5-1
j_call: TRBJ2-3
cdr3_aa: ASRSGGMTDTQY

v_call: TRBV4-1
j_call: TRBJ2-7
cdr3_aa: ASSQVGGYEQY

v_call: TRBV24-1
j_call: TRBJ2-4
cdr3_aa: ATSEFTGGEDIQY

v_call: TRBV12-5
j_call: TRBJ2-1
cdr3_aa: ASGLVGYNEQF